The T cell receptor beta chain described here comes from a study of a mutant IDH1 vaccine in newly diagnosed glioma. About the study: Following radiotherapy alone, or alongside temozolomide cycles, vaccination was started after an interval of 4-6 weeks. Before enrollment, patients got radiotherapy alone, temozolomide alone, or mostly the combination. Visit timing is recorded as week 35 for V12 and week 47 for V13. General observations from the study: Top-clonotype changes in peripheral T cells seemed unrelated to pseudoprogression.

The CDR3 runs to 17 residues. The V gene lost 2 bases and the J gene lost 0 bases, with 14 bases spanning the gap. The V gene's germline CDR1 is WSHSY and CDR2 SAAADI. The time point here: week 35, safety follow-up. Topical imiquimod accompanied each vaccine dose, which consisted of 300 ug of mutant IDH1 20-mer peptide. This clone was recorded only once. No antigen is known for it. Sequencing was performed with immunoSEQ multiplex PCR; in TCRdb, only in-frame clones are kept and a portion is missing. The sample yields fewer than 35,000 clones, around 80% seen once. The source is a woman aged 40 to 50 with glioma. V usage is TRBV10-2 and J usage is TRBJ2-4, with a possible D match to TRBD1 (5 bases). The starting material was PBMCs, obtained from a glioma patient whose treatment included an IDH1 peptide vaccine. CDR3 coding DNA: TGCGCCAGCAGTGAGGATCAGGGTCTAATAGCCAAAAACATTCAGTACTTC. Residues: CASSEDQGLIAKNIQYF.